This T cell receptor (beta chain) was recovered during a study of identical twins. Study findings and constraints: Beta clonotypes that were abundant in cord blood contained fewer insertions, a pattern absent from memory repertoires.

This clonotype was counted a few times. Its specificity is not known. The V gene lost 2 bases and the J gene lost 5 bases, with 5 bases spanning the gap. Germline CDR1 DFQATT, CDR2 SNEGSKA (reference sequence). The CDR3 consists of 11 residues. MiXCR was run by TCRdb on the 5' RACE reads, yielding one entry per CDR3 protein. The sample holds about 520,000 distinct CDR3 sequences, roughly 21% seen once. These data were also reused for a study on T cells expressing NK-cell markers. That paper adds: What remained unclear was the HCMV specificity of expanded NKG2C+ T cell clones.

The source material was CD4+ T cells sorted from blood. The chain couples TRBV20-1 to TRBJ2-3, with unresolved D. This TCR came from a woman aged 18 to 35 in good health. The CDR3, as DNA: TGCAGTGCTAGAAATCAAGATACGCAGTATTTT. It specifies CSARNQDTQYF.